The 23 T cell receptor beta chains reported below all come from one sample, sequenced in a study of vaccination effects on CD4 cells after COVID-19. TCRdb's table, derived via immunoSEQ multiplex PCR, lists solely in-frame clones and lacks some. Of around 26,000 clones detected, nearly 75% appear once; the ten largest clones hold approximately 10%. No antigen has been assigned to these receptors. Researchers isolated CD4+ T cells once roughly nine days of culture had elapsed. The specimen was CD4+ T cells from PBMCs cultured without peptide, collected before COVID-19 vaccination. These TCRs come from a human donor who received a COVID-19 vaccine.

The rearrangement links TRBV2 to TRBJ2-7; a possible D gene is TRBD1 (6 bases). This CDR3 spans 13 amino acids. With 8 bases removed from V and 0 bases from J, the gap between germline ends came to 11 bases. Looked up from germline, CDR1 is SNHLY and CDR2 is FYNNEI. The CDR3 loop is CASLGQYSYEQYF. In DNA form, the CDR3 reads TGTGCCAGCCTCGGACAGTACTCCTACGAGCAGTACTTC.

This clone was recorded only once. The chain links TRBV5-1 to TRBJ2-7, with 11 bases lining up with TRBD1. V lost 5 bases, J lost 8 bases, and 3 bases stayed unmatched. CDR3 length equals 12 residues. Germline-derived CDR1 and CDR2 are SGHRS and YFSETQ. The CDR3 coding sequence is TGCGCCAGCAGGGACAGGGGGCTCAAGCAGTACTTC. It specifies CASRDRGLKQYF.

The chain carries TRBV2 and TRBJ2-3, with TRBD2 as a possible D gene (6 bases). V lost 3 bases, J lost 3 bases, and 13 bases lay in between. CDR1 is SNHLY and CDR2 is FYNNEI in the germline V gene. The CDR3 contains 15 residues. The CDR3 region is CASSETGGSTDTQYF. CDR3 coding DNA: TGTGCCAGCAGTGAGACCGGGGGATCTACAGATACGCAGTATTTT.

The chain combines TRBV7-2 with TRBJ1-6, with D possibly TRBD1 on 5 matching bases. Germline V gene lookup returns CDR1 SGHTA and CDR2 FQGNSA. V was trimmed by 0 bases and J by 5 bases, leaving 11 bases between them. The CDR3 is 16 residues long. CDR3 DNA: TGTGCCAGCAGCTTAGCAGGGGAAATCAATAATTCACCCCTCCACTTT. This gives the protein CASSLAGEINNSPLHF.

The chain's CDR3 is CASRLRDSGNTIYF. CDR3 in DNA: TGTGCCAGCAGACTCAGGGACTCTGGAAACACCATATATTTT. The chain employs TRBV6-6 and TRBJ1-3; D is perhaps TRBD1 (5 bases). Trimming pared 6 bases from V and 0 bases from J, leaving 9 bases between. In germline, CDR1 is MNHNY, CDR2 SVGAGI (reference sequence). This CDR3 contains 14 residues.

Only a few counts were recorded for this clone. V gene TRBV3-1 (or the pseudogene TRBV3-2) combines with J gene TRBJ2-7; 7 bases map to TRBD1. V shed 1 base and J 6 bases; nucleotides not matched to a gene: 3. Germline CDR1 LGHDT, CDR2 YNNKEL (reference sequence). This CDR3 contains 13 residues. The CDR3 sequence is CASSQARTGEQYF. In DNA form, the CDR3 reads TGTGCCAGCAGCCAAGCCCGGACAGGCGAGCAGTACTTC.

The chain combines TRBV19 with TRBJ1-2; the match to TRBD1 covers 8 bases. Germline V gene sequence: CDR1 LNHDA, CDR2 SQIVND (reference sequence). This CDR3 region has 14 residues. Losses at the gene ends were 6 bases for V and 4 bases for J; bases not matched to a gene: 7. The CDR3 loop reads CASRKDRDVYGYTF. The CDR3 DNA reads TGTGCCAGTAGGAAGGACAGGGATGTCTATGGCTACACCTTC.

The chain employs TRBV5-1 and TRBJ1-2, with a possible D match to TRBD1 (6 bases). The germline V and J ends were trimmed by 4 bases and 6 bases, with 13 bases remaining between them. Germline CDR1 and CDR2: SGHRS and YFSETQ. The CDR3 extends over 13 amino acids. CDR3 sequence: CASSVVPGDGYTF. The CDR3, as DNA: TGCGCCAGCAGCGTCGTTCCAGGGGATGGCTACACCTTC.

V gene TRBV5-5 combines with J gene TRBJ2-3; the match to TRBD2 covers 11 bases. Germline CDR1 reads SGHKS; CDR2 reads YYEKEE (reference sequence). The CDR3 consists of 18 residues. The V segment lost 0 bases and the J segment 2 bases; nucleotides outside the gene matches: 8. CDR3 nucleotide sequence: TGTGCCAGCAGCTTGGAGGGGCCTAGCGGGGGGTACACAGATACGCAGTATTTT. Translated, it gives CASSLEGPSGGYTDTQYF.

The rearrangement uses TRBV6-2 or TRBV6-3 and TRBJ2-3; 8 bases agree with TRBD1. This CDR3 has 15 amino acids. Germline CDR1 is MNHEY and CDR2 is SVGEGT. Trimming cost V 4 bases and J 0 bases; bases outside gene matches: 3. CDR3 amino acids: CASSLGQGSTDTQYF. The CDR3, as DNA: TGTGCCAGCAGTTTAGGACAGGGTAGCACAGATACGCAGTATTTT.

The rearrangement links TRBV6-5 to TRBJ1-1; possible D gene TRBD1, 5 bases. The ends were cut back, 7 bases at V and 0 bases at J, with 15 bases in the middle. Germline CDR1 is MNHEY and CDR2 is SVGAGI. The length of the CDR3 is 15 residues. The CDR3 DNA reads as TGTGCCAGCACTTCCTTTGACAGAATGAACACTGAAGCTTTCTTT. Translation: CASTSFDRMNTEAFF.

This clone was observed a handful of times. V gene TRBV7-2 combines with J gene TRBJ1-6; D not resolved. The V gene lost 4 bases and the J gene lost 10 bases, with 14 bases spanning the gap. The germline V gene encodes CDR1 SGHTA and CDR2 FQGNSA. This CDR3 region has 14 residues. CDR3 DNA sequence: TGTGCCAGCAGCTCCCCGGGAGTCCTGTCACCCCTCCACTTT. It is translated as CASSSPGVLSPLHF.

J is TRBJ1-1 and V is TRBV2, with D possibly matching TRBD1 (5 bases). This CDR3 has 13 amino acids. V was pared by 3 bases and J by 7 bases, with 12 bases between. CDR1 is SNHLY, CDR2 FYNNEI, per germline. CDR3: CASSDRRQGEAFF. As DNA, the CDR3 is TGTGCCAGCAGTGATCGTCGGCAGGGTGAAGCTTTCTTT.

V usage is TRBV11-2 and J usage is TRBJ1-1, with 8 bases that match TRBD1. This CDR3 has 14 residues. Trimming cost V 5 bases and J 4 bases; bases outside gene matches: 6. Germline V gene lookup returns CDR1 SGHAT and CDR2 FQNNGV. In nucleotides, the CDR3 is TGTGCCAGCAGCCAGGGGACAGGAGGCACTGAAGCTTTCTTT. Translated, it gives CASSQGTGGTEAFF.

The chain recombines TRBV11-2 with TRBJ1-1; D is unresolved. Germline loops: CDR1 SGHAT, CDR2 FQNNGV. V gave up 7 bases and J gave up 0 bases, with 9 bases separating them. CDR3 length: 13 residues. Written as DNA, the CDR3 is TGTGCCAGCATATCGATAATGAACACTGAAGCTTTCTTT. Amino acid sequence: CASISIMNTEAFF.

The chain uses TRBV12-3 or TRBV12-4 and TRBJ1-2; TRBD1 is a possible D gene (5 bases). CDR3 length: 13 amino acids. V lost 7 bases and J lost 4, with 13 bases in between. The CDR3 nucleotides read TGTGCCAGCACCGCCGGTAGGGGCTATGGCTACACCTTC. It translates to CASTAGRGYGYTF.

This clone was observed a few times. The genes are TRBV2 and TRBJ2-2; 8 positions agree with TRBD2. With V trimmed by 6 bases and J by 4 bases, 7 bases remained unmatched. CDR1 is SNHLY, CDR2 FYNNEI, per germline. CDR3 size: 15 residues. CDR3 sequence reads: CASSTSGLITGELFF. The CDR3 DNA sequence: TGTGCCAGCAGCACTAGCGGACTAATCACCGGGGAGCTGTTTTTT.

A few counts support this clone. The J gene is TRBJ1-2, the V gene TRBV28; 10 nucleotides align to TRBD1. Germline V lookup: CDR1 MDHEN, CDR2 SYDVKM. The CDR3 consists of 15 residues. Losses at the gene ends were 7 bases for V and 7 bases for J; bases not matched to a gene: 12. Here the CDR3 reads CASKTPPGQGSGYTF. DNA of the CDR3: TGTGCCAGCAAAACGCCTCCGGGACAGGGGTCTGGCTACACCTTC.

The chain couples TRBV29-1 to TRBJ1-2, with 8 nucleotides matching TRBD1. The V gene's germline CDR1 is SQVTM and CDR2 ANQGSEA. The CDR3 spans 13 residues. The junction had 6 bases not matched to a gene; V was cut back by 7 bases and J by 2 bases. CDR3 in amino acids: CSGTGGGNYGYTF. As DNA, the CDR3 is TGCAGCGGTACAGGGGGAGGGAACTATGGCTACACCTTC.

The chain combines TRBV10-3 with TRBJ2-5; D is undetermined. The CDR3 consists of 13 residues. CDR1 is ENHRY and CDR2 is SYGVKD in the germline V gene. V gave up 2 bases and J gave up 5 bases, with 9 bases separating them. This chain's CDR3 is CAISEGVEETQYF. The CDR3 nucleotides read TGTGCCATCAGTGAGGGGGTGGAGGAGACCCAGTACTTC.

The V call is TRBV5-1, the J call TRBJ2-3; D is uncertain. The germline V gene encodes CDR1 SGHRS and CDR2 YFSETQ. V gave up 1 base and J gave up 1 base, with 10 bases separating them. This CDR3 is 15 amino acids long. As DNA, the CDR3 is TGCGCCAGCAGCTTGAAGGTCAGACGCACAGATACGCAGTATTTT. Translation gives CASSLKVRRTDTQYF.

The V and J genes are TRBV12-5 and TRBJ2-3; TRBD2 is a possible D gene (6 bases). Germline-derived CDR1 and CDR2 are LGHNT and FRNRAP. The CDR3 extends over 15 amino acids. V lost 2 bases, J lost 5 bases, and 14 bases lay in between. The CDR3 sequence: CASGLNSGGLDTQYF. The DNA of the CDR3 is TGTGCTAGTGGTTTGAATAGCGGAGGGCTAGATACGCAGTATTTT. Full variable domain (missing parts from reference TRBV12-5 and TRBJ2-3): DARVTQTPRHKVTEMGQEVTMRCQPILGHNTVFWYRQTMMQGLELLAYFRNRAPLDDSGMPKDRFSAEMPDATLATLKIQPSEPRDSAVYFCASGLNSGGLDTQYFGPGTRLTVL.

V and J are TRBV6-2 or TRBV6-3 and TRBJ1-5; D call uncertain. V lost 0 bases, J lost 6 bases, and 12 bases lay in between. This CDR3 contains 15 residues. Per the germline V gene, CDR1 is MNHEY and CDR2 is SVGEGT. In DNA form, the CDR3 reads TGTGCCAGCAGTTACTCGAGCGGAGGAACTCAGCCCCAGCATTTT. Its protein product is CASSYSSGGTQPQHF.